What follows are 23 T cell receptor beta chains derived from one specimen sequenced in a study of cytotoxic CD8 clonotypes in ibrutinib-treated CLL. Profiled with immunoSEQ multiplex PCR; TCRdb holds only in-frame clones, not every one. The table lists around 30,000 clones, 62% of them singletons. Sequencing was performed on PBMCs, taken before ibrutinib treatment. The origin of the receptors is a human donor with chronic lymphocytic leukemia.

This clone qualifies as medium-sized. The V gene is TRBV6-1, the J gene TRBJ2-7; D perhaps matches TRBD1 (5 bases). The V gene lost 8 bases and the J gene lost 7 bases, with 15 bases spanning the gap. Germline CDR1 MNHNS, CDR2 SASEGT. The CDR3 consists of 12 residues. The CDR3 region is CASALGAGEQYF. CDR3 DNA sequence: TGTGCCAGCGCCTTAGGGGCAGGGGAGCAGTACTTC.

The genes are TRBV21-1 and TRBJ1-1. TRBV21-1 is a known pseudogene. The CDR3 runs to 14 residues. CDR3 in amino acids: CASSKGPVNTEAFF. The CDR3 DNA follows: TGTGCCAGCAGCAAAGGGCCGGTGAACACTGAAGCTTTCTTT.

The chain recombines TRBV5-6 with TRBJ1-2; D not certain. Germline V gene lookup returns CDR1 SGHDT and CDR2 YYEEEE. V lost 0 bases, J lost 3 bases, and 6 bases lay in between. This CDR3 is built from 13 residues. CDR3 in amino acids: CASSLERDYGYTF. CDR3 DNA: TGTGCCAGCAGCTTGGAGCGGGACTATGGCTACACCTTC.

The rearrangement links TRBV28 to TRBJ2-3, with TRBD2 matching over 9 bases. This CDR3 region has 11 residues. CDR1 and CDR2 (germline): MDHEN, SYDVKM. CDR3 sequence reads: CRAGGGDTQYF. The CDR3 nucleotides read TGTCGAGCGGGAGGAGGTGATACGCAGTATTTT.

The table lists this clone with a few counts. The CDR3 spells CASSQDGRLNTGELFF. Here the CDR3 DNA reads TGCGCCAGCAGCCAGGATGGAAGACTAAACACCGGGGAGCTGTTTTTT. V gene TRBV4-1 combines with J gene TRBJ2-2, with D tentatively TRBD2 (5 bases). CDR1 and CDR2 from the germline V gene are MGHRA and YSYEKL. The CDR3 has 16 residues. V was pared by 3 bases and J by 2 bases, with 13 bases between.

As concerns this clone: One end of the junction does not line up with germline, which may come from a read error. The chain employs TRBV15 and TRBJ1-6; no definite D call. This CDR3 has 14 amino acids. Germline V gives CDR1 LNHNV, CDR2 YYDKDF (reference sequence). The CDR3 DNA follows: TGTGCCACCGGCAGGAGCTCCTATAATTCACCCCTCCACTTT. This translates into CATGRSSYNSPLHF. Drawing the rest from reference TRBV15 and TRBJ1-6, the complete variable domain is DAMVIQNPRYQVTQFGKPVTLSCSQTLNHNVMYWYQQKSSQAPKLLFHYYDKDFNNEADTPDNFQSRRPNTSFCFLDIRSPGLGDTAMYLCATGRSSYNSPLHFGNGTRLTVT.

The chain employs TRBV7-9 and TRBJ2-7; D remains unclear. Trimming cost V 5 bases and J 5 bases, with 10 bases left between them. CDR1 and CDR2 from the germline V gene are SEHNR and FQNEAQ (reference sequence). The CDR3 totals 12 residues. The CDR3 reads CASSADKDEQYF. The CDR3 coding sequence is TGTGCCAGCAGCGCCGACAAGGACGAGCAGTACTTC.

This clone appeared a few times. This chain links TRBV27 with TRBJ2-1; 8 positions agree with TRBD1. The CDR3 extends over 18 amino acids. The ends lost 1 base at V and 3 bases at J; junction bases unmatched: 11. Germline CDR1 reads MNHEY; CDR2 reads SMNVEV (reference sequence). CDR3 coding DNA: TGTGCCAGCAGTTTATACCCCCCAGGGGGCGTGGGCTACAATGAGCAGTTCTTC. Translating gives CASSLYPPGGVGYNEQFF.

V gene TRBV2 combines with J gene TRBJ2-3, with D possibly TRBD2 on 6 matching bases. Germline V gene data show CDR1 as SNHLY and CDR2 as FYNNEI. V was clipped by 6 bases and J by 2 bases, with 15 bases between them. The CDR3 is 15 residues long. This CDR3 reads CASSVTAGFTDTQYF. DNA for the CDR3: TGTGCCAGCAGCGTAACTGCGGGGTTCACAGATACGCAGTATTTT.

The V gene is TRBV6-6, the J gene TRBJ2-7; TRBD1 is a possible D gene (5 bases). Germline V gene data show CDR1 as MNHNY and CDR2 as SVGAGI (reference sequence). With 0 bases removed from V and 6 bases from J, the gap between germline ends came to 15 bases. The CDR3 is made up of 15 amino acids. The DNA for the CDR3 is TGTGCCAGCAGTTACTCTGGGGTCAAACAGGCCGAGCAGTACTTC. Its protein is CASSYSGVKQAEQYF.

The chain joins TRBV4-2 to TRBJ2-1; 7 bases line up with TRBD1. The CDR3 spans 16 residues. Losses at the gene ends were 0 bases for V and 6 bases for J; bases not matched to a gene: 8. The germline V gene has CDR1 LGHNA and CDR2 YNFKEQ. In DNA, the CDR3 is TGTGCCAGCAGCCAAGATAAGGGAGCAGGGGGCAATGAGCAGTTCTTC. It encodes CASSQDKGAGGNEQFF.

This clone has only a few counts. The chain carries TRBV19 and TRBJ1-1; unclear D gene. From germline, CDR1 is LNHDA and CDR2 SQIVND (reference sequence). The V and J ends lost 4 bases and 0 bases respectively, with 9 bases between them. The CDR3 sequence is 14 residues long. CDR3 residues: CASSSQTMNTEAFF. The CDR3 DNA reads as TGTGCCAGTAGTAGCCAGACCATGAACACTGAAGCTTTCTTT.

The chain's CDR3 is CASGGRGATEAFF. CDR3 in DNA: TGTGCCAGCGGGGGGAGAGGGGCCACTGAAGCTTTCTTT. The chain is built from TRBV2 and TRBJ1-1, with TRBD1 as a possible D gene (5 bases). CDR3 length: 13 amino acids. V was trimmed by 8 bases and J by 4 bases, leaving 14 bases between them. The germline CDR1 and CDR2 sequences are SNHLY and FYNNEI.

This clone has just one count. The chain is built from TRBV19 and TRBJ1-2; D perhaps matches TRBD1 (5 bases). Trimming stripped 1 base from V and 4 bases from J, with 7 bases between. The CDR3 extends over 13 amino acids. CDR1 and CDR2 from the germline V gene are LNHDA and SQIVND (reference sequence). The CDR3 loop reads CASSIGQLYGYTF. For the CDR3, the DNA is TGTGCCAGTAGTATAGGACAGCTCTATGGCTACACCTTC.

This clone was seen more than once but under ten times. V is TRBV19 and J is TRBJ2-3; D possibly corresponds to TRBD1 (5 bases). This CDR3 is built from 12 residues. V was cut by 3 bases and J by 6 bases, with 7 bases left in between. In germline, CDR1 is LNHDA, CDR2 SQIVND (reference sequence). The CDR3 coding sequence is TGTGCCAGTAGTATGGGGCCCGATACGCAGTATTTT. It yields the protein CASSMGPDTQYF.

The rearrangement links TRBV7-9 to TRBJ1-2; D is unresolved. The germline V gene has CDR1 SEHNR and CDR2 FQNEAQ (reference sequence). Trimming took 0 bases from V and 4 from J, leaving 12 bases between them. The CDR3 has 15 amino acids. The CDR3 loop reads CASSLAGSGPYGYTF. CDR3 coding DNA: TGTGCCAGCAGCTTAGCGGGGTCGGGCCCCTATGGCTACACCTTC.

This clone was detected a few times. This rearrangement joins TRBV10-3 to TRBJ1-6; D remains ambiguous. Trimming pared 0 bases from V and 14 bases from J, leaving 8 bases between. The CDR3 is 12 residues long. Germline-derived CDR1 and CDR2 are ENHRY and SYGVKD. CDR3 sequence: CAISESTGTLHF. CDR3 coding DNA: TGTGCCATCAGTGAGTCGACGGGGACCCTCCACTTT.

This chain links TRBV19 with TRBJ2-1; D is ambiguous. The CDR3 loop spans 14 amino acids. V gave up 2 bases and J gave up 4 bases, with 9 bases separating them. Germline-derived CDR1 and CDR2 are LNHDA and SQIVND (reference sequence). The CDR3 DNA reads as TGTGCCAGTAGTATAAAGGCCAGATACAATGAGCAGTTCTTC. Translating gives CASSIKARYNEQFF.

The chain is built from TRBV5-1 and TRBJ2-5; D may correspond to TRBD1 or TRBD2 (5 bases each). V lost 3 bases, J lost 2 bases, and 11 bases lay in between. Germline loops: CDR1 SGHRS, CDR2 YFSETQ. The CDR3 totals 14 residues. CDR3 protein: CASSSGTEQETQYF. DNA for the CDR3: TGCGCCAGCAGCTCCGGGACGGAGCAAGAGACCCAGTACTTC.

This clone is medium-sized by share. The chain carries TRBV11-2 and TRBJ2-7; 9 positions agree with TRBD2. Germline V gene lookup returns CDR1 SGHAT and CDR2 FQNNGV. V lost 3 bases to trimming and J lost 3 bases; unmatched junction nucleotides: 6. There are 15 residues in the CDR3. Here the CDR3 reads CASSFMSSGNYEQYF. The CDR3 DNA is TGTGCCAGCAGCTTTATGTCTAGCGGGAACTACGAGCAGTACTTC. The entire variable domain, with the rest obtained from reference TRBV11-2 and TRBJ2-7, is as follows: EAGVAQSPRYKIIEKRQSVAFWCNPISGHATLYWYQQILGQGPKLLIQFQNNGVVDDSQLPKDRFSAERLKGVDSTLKIQPAKLEDSAVYLCASSFMSSGNYEQYFGPGTRLTVT.

The chain is built from TRBV27 and TRBJ1-3, with D perhaps TRBD1 (6 bases). Trimming cost V 5 bases and J 4 bases, with 12 bases left between them. This CDR3 has 14 amino acids. CDR1 MNHEY and CDR2 SMNVEV come from the germline V gene (reference sequence). CDR3 protein: CASSPQGSGNTIYF. In DNA form, the CDR3 reads TGTGCCAGCAGTCCACAGGGCTCGGGAAACACCATATATTTT.

The CDR3 spells CASSPQAYSGNTIYF. CDR3 DNA sequence: TGTGCCAGCAGCCCACAGGCCTACTCTGGAAACACCATATATTTT. V is TRBV7-2 and J is TRBJ1-3; D perhaps matches TRBD1 (5 bases). V was clipped by 5 bases and J by 0 bases, with 11 bases between them. The CDR3 spans 15 residues. Germline CDR1 and CDR2: SGHTA and FQGNSA.

V is TRBV11-2 and J is TRBJ2-7; tentatively, D is TRBD1 (5 bases). V lost 5 bases and J 3 bases, leaving 20 bases between the germline ends. The CDR3 is 16 residues long. Germline CDR1 is SGHAT and CDR2 is FQNNGV. For the CDR3, the DNA is TGTGCCAGCAGCCCCCAGTGGGGCCCATCACGCTACGAGCAGTACTTC. It translates to CASSPQWGPSRYEQYF.